These 11 T cell receptor beta chains share one sample of origin, sequenced in a study of T cells in Graves' hyperthyroidism and ophthalmopathy. What was amplified from RNA transcripts were TCR beta CDR3 regions. Researchers ran a first-round RT-PCR on the TCR CDR3 using the HTBI primer set. TCRdb fed the multiplex PCR reads into MiXCR, producing one record per CDR3 protein. Seen here are about 740,000 distinct CDR3 sequences, roughly 15% observed once, and the top ten hold more than 8.5%. The sequenced sample consisted of blood. The receptors here all came from a young woman with Graves' hyperthyroidism.

The rearrangement uses TRBV5-8 and TRBJ1-5, with TRBD1 as a possible D gene (6 bases). The CDR3 spans 18 residues. Germline V lookup: CDR1 SGHTS, CDR2 YDEGEE. Trimming removed 1 base from V and 1 base from J, with 18 bases in between. This chain's CDR3 is CASSLSLSGDNSNQPQHF. The CDR3, as DNA: TGTGCCAGCAGCTTGTCACTATCGGGGGACAACAGCAATCAGCCCCAGCATTTT.

This chain links TRBV6-1 with TRBJ1-5; D gene ambiguous. Germline loops: CDR1 MNHNS, CDR2 SASEGT. V was clipped by 10 bases and J by 3 bases, with 16 bases between them. The CDR3 loop spans 14 amino acids. The DNA of the CDR3 is TGTGCCACGACAAATAGGCCTCCCAATCAGCCCCAGCATTTT. This sequence encodes CATTNRPPNQPQHF.

In this sample, this clonotype turned up a few times. The chain links TRBV18 to TRBJ1-1, with 8 bases aligning to TRBD1. This CDR3 spans 14 amino acids. After removal of 5 bases from V and 5 bases from J, the junction contained 7 bases not matched to a gene. Germline V gene lookup returns CDR1 KGHSH and CDR2 LQKENI. DNA for the CDR3: TGTGCCAGCTCAAACACAGGGGGAGATACTGAAGCTTTCTTT. Its protein is CASSNTGGDTEAFF.

This clonotype has just a few counts. V and J are TRBV7-9 and TRBJ2-5, with 9 bases fitting TRBD2. V dropped 2 bases and J dropped 5; count of bases not matched to a gene: 21. CDR3 length: 20 residues. Germline V gene lookup returns CDR1 SEHNR and CDR2 FQNEAQ (reference sequence). CDR3 bases: TGTGCCAGCAGCTTATTACTAACGGGCGGGAGGGCCGGTATATTGGAGACCCAGTACTTC. Its protein product is CASSLLLTGGRAGILETQYF.

The genes are TRBV5-4 and TRBJ2-7; D is perhaps TRBD1 (6 bases). The V end lost 0 bases, the J end lost 1 base, and 11 bases lay between the germline ends. The CDR3 extends over 15 amino acids. In germline, CDR1 is SGHNT, CDR2 YYREEE (reference sequence). The CDR3, as DNA: TGTGCCAGCAGCTTGGGTCGGGACATTTCCTACGAGCAGTACTTC. This encodes CASSLGRDISYEQYF.

This clonotype was seen just once. V usage is TRBV5-6 and J usage is TRBJ1-5; 8 bases agree with TRBD1. The CDR3 runs to 14 residues. V shed 5 bases and J 6 bases; nucleotides not matched to a gene: 7. In germline, CDR1 is SGHDT, CDR2 YYEEEE. CDR3 DNA: TGTGCCAGCAGTTATGGACAGGGCGGTCAGCCCCAGCATTTT. Amino acids: CASSYGQGGQPQHF.

V gene TRBV20-1 combines with J gene TRBJ2-3, with D tentatively TRBD1 (5 bases). The germline V and J ends were trimmed by 6 bases and 5 bases, with 24 bases remaining between them. Germline assignment: CDR1 DFQATT and CDR2 SNEGSKA (reference sequence). This CDR3 region has 16 residues. In nucleotides, the CDR3 is TGCAGTGCCCGACCCCCCAGGGTCCAAAAGGGAGATACGCAGTATTTT. It is translated as CSARPPRVQKGDTQYF.

This clonotype was recorded many times. The rearrangement joins TRBV11-2 to TRBJ2-7; D is possibly TRBD2 (5 bases). The CDR3 is 14 residues long. Germline CDR1 is SGHAT and CDR2 is FQNNGV. The germline V and J ends were trimmed by 5 bases and 2 bases, with 13 bases remaining between them. DNA for the CDR3: TGTGCCAGCAGCCCAGAGGGCCGGCCCTACGAGCAGTACTTC. It yields the protein CASSPEGRPYEQYF.

This clonotype was seen only a few times. The chain couples TRBV28 to TRBJ1-1; a possible D gene is TRBD1 (6 bases). The germline V gene has CDR1 MDHEN and CDR2 SYDVKM. The CDR3 is made up of 13 amino acids. V was trimmed by 7 bases and J by 4 bases, leaving 13 bases between them. The CDR3 region has the DNA TGTGCCAGCACCGTCCGGGGGCGCACTGAAGCTTTCTTT. This codes for CASTVRGRTEAFF.

This clonotype was picked up many times. The chain has TRBV15 and TRBJ2-7; TRBD2 might be the D (6 bases). The CDR3 runs 16 residues. V was cut by 0 bases and J by 1 base, with 13 bases left in between. Germline CDR1 LNHNV, CDR2 YYDKDF (reference sequence). The CDR3 DNA follows: TGTGCCACCAGCAGAGATCGGGTCCGGGGGTCCTACGAGCAGTACTTC. Protein sequence: CATSRDRVRGSYEQYF.

As to this clonotype: This could be a read error, since a much larger clone is one nucleotide away. The chain joins TRBV2 to TRBJ2-1; 10 nucleotides agree with TRBD2. The J call may be in error: the DNA end matches TRBJ2-7 better. The germline CDR1 and CDR2 sequences are SNHLY and FYNNEI. The CDR3 runs 18 residues. The CDR3 region is CASSEALRGLAVNNEQYF. The DNA of the CDR3 is TGTGCCAGCAGTGAAGCGCTTCGAGGACTAGCGGTGAACAATGAGCAGTACTTC.